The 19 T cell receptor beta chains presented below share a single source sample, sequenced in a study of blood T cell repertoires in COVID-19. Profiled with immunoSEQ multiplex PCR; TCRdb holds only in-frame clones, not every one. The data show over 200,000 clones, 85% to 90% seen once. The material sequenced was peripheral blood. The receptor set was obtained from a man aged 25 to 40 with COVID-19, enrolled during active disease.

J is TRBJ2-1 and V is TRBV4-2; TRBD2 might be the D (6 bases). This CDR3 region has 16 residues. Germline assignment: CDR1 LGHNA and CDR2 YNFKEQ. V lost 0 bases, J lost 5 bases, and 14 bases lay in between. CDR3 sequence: CASSQEGLARNNEQFF. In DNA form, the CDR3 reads TGTGCCAGCAGCCAAGAAGGGCTAGCGCGAAACAATGAGCAGTTCTTC.

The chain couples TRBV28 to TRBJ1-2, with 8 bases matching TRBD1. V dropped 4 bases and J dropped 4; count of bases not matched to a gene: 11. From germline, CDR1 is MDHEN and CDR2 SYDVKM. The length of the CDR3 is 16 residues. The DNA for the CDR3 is TGTGCCAGCAGTTCCCTGACAGGGGTTCTTGGCTATGGCTACACCTTC. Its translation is CASSSLTGVLGYGYTF.

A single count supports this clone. As DNA, the CDR3 is TGTGCCACCAGCAGAGTACGGGGGGTGAGAGATGAGCAGTTCTTC. It encodes CATSRVRGVRDEQFF. The V gene is TRBV15, the J gene TRBJ2-1; 7 bases line up with TRBD2. V dropped 1 base and J dropped 8; count of bases not matched to a gene: 8. Germline V CDR1 and CDR2: LNHNV, YYDKDF (reference sequence). This CDR3 has 15 residues.

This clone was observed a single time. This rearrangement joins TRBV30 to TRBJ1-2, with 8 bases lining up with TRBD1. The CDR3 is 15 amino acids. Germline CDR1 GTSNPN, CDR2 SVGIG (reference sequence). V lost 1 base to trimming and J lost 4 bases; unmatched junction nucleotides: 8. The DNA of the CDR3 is TGTGCCTGGAGTGCAGGACAGGGTGGGAGCTATGGCTACACCTTC. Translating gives CAWSAGQGGSYGYTF.

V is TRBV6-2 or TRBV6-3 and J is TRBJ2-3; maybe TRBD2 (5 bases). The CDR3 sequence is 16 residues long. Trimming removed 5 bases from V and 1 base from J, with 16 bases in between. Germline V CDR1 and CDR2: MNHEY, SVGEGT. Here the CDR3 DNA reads TGTGCCAGCAGTGACCCGAGCGGAACTGGCACAGATACGCAGTATTTT. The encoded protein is CASSDPSGTGTDTQYF.

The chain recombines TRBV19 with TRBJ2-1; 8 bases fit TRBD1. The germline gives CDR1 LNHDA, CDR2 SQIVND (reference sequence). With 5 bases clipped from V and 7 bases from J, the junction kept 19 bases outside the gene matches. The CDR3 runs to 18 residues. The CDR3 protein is CASSRDRIRFPRGNEQFF. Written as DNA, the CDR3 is TGTGCCAGTAGTCGGGACAGGATTAGATTTCCACGAGGAAATGAGCAGTTCTTC.

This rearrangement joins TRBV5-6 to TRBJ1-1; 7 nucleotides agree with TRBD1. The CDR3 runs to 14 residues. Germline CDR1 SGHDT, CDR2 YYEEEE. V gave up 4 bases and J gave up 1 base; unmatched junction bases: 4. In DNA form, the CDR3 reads TGTGCCAGCAGCCCCGGGACAGAGAACACTGAAGCTTTCTTT. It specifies CASSPGTENTEAFF. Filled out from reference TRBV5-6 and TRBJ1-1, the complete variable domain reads DAGVTQSPTHLIKTRGQQVTLRCSPKSGHDTVSWYQQALGQGPQFIFQYYEEEERQRGNFPDRFSGHQFPNYSSELNVNALLLGDSALYLCASSPGTENTEAFFGQGTRLTVV.

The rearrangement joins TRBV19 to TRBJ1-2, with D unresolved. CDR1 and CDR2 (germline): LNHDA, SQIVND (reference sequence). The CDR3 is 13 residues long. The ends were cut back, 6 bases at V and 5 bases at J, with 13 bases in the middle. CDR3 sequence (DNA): TGTGCCAGTAGCAACGCAAACAGTTATGGCTACACCTTC. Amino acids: CASSNANSYGYTF. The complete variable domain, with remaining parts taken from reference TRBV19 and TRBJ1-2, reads DGGITQSPKYLFRKEGQNVTLSCEQNLNHDAMYWYRQDPGQGLRLIYYSQIVNDFQKGDIAEGYSVSREKKESFPLTVTSAQKNPTAFYLCASSNANSYGYTFGSGTRLTVV.

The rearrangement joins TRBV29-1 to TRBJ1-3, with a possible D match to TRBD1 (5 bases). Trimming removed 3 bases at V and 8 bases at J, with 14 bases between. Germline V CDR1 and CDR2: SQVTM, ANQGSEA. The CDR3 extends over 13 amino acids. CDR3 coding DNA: TGCAGCGTTGAGGCACTGGGGGGAGACACCATATATTTT. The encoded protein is CSVEALGGDTIYF.

CDR3 DNA sequence: TGTGCCAGCTCACCAAATCAGTCGGGGAACACTGAAGCTTTCTTT. Translating gives CASSPNQSGNTEAFF. The rearrangement links TRBV18 to TRBJ1-1; no reliable D call. The V end lost 2 bases, the J end lost 1 base, and 11 bases lay between the germline ends. CDR3 size: 15 residues. Germline assignment: CDR1 KGHSH and CDR2 LQKENI.

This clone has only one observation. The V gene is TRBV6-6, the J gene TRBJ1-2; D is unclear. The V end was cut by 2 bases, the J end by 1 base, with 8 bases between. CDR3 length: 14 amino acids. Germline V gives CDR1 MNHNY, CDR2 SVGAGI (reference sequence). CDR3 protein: CASSYATGNYGYTF. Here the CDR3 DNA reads TGTGCCAGCAGTTACGCGACGGGTAACTATGGCTACACCTTC.

For the CDR3, the DNA is TGTGCCAGCGTCGTTCTACCGAAGAACACTGAAGCTTTCTTT. It codes for CASVVLPKNTEAFF. The rearrangement joins TRBV2 to TRBJ1-1; D is unresolved. This CDR3 region has 14 residues. Germline CDR1 and CDR2: SNHLY and FYNNEI. Trimming removed 8 bases from V and 1 base from J, with 14 bases in between. The complete variable domain, with remaining parts taken from reference TRBV2 and TRBJ1-1, reads EPEVTQTPSHQVTQMGQEVILRCVPISNHLYFYWYRQILGQKVEFLVSFYNNEISEKSEIFDDQFSVERPDGSNFTLKIRSTKLEDSAMYFCASVVLPKNTEAFFGQGTRLTVV.

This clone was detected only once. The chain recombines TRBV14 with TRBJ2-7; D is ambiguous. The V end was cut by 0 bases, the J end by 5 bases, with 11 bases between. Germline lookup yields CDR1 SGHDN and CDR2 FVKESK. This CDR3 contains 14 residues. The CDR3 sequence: CASSQESWADEQYF. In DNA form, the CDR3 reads TGTGCCAGCAGCCAAGAAAGCTGGGCAGACGAGCAGTACTTC.

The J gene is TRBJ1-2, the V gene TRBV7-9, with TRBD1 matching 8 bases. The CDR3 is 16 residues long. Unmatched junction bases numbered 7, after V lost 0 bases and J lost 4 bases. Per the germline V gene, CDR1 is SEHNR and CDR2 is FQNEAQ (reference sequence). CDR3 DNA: TGTGCCAGCAGCTTAGCCGACCGGGACAGGACCTATGGCTACACCTTC. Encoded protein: CASSLADRDRTYGYTF.

This CDR3 is CASSFGQGLATNEKLFF. CDR3 DNA: TGCGCCAGCAGCTTCGGACAGGGACTCGCAACTAATGAAAAACTGTTTTTT. This chain links TRBV5-1 with TRBJ1-4; 8 nucleotides agree with TRBD1. The V gene's germline CDR1 is SGHRS and CDR2 YFSETQ. V was pared by 2 bases and J by 0 bases, with 6 bases of the junction left unmatched. The length of the CDR3 is 17 residues.

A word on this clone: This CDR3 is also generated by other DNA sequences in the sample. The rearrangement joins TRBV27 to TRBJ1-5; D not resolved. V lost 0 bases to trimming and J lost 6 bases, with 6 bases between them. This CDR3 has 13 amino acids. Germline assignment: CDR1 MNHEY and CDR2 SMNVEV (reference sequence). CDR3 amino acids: CASSLSRAQPQHF. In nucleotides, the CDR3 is TGTGCCAGCAGTTTATCGAGGGCTCAGCCCCAGCATTTT.

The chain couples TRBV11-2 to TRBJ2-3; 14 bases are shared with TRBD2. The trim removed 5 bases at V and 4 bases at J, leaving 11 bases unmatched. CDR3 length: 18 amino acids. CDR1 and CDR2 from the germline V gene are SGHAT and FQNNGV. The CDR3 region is CASSLRRTSGGSPDTQYF. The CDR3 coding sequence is TGTGCCAGCAGCCTAAGACGGACTAGCGGGGGGTCCCCAGATACGCAGTATTTT.

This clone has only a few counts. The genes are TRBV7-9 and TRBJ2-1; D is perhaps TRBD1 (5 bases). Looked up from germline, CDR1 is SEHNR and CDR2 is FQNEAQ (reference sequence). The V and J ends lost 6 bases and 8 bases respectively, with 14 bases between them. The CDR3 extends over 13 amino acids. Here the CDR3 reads CASRNIGRDEQFF. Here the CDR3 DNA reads TGTGCCAGCAGGAATATAGGCAGGGATGAGCAGTTCTTC.

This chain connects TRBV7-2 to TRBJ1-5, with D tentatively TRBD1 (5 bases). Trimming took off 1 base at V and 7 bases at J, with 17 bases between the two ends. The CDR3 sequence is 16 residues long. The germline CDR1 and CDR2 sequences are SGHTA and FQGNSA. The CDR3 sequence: CASSLVGGAGRQPQHF. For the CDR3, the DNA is TGTGCCAGCAGCTTAGTTGGAGGGGCAGGGAGGCAGCCCCAGCATTTT.